Given below is one T cell receptor beta chain in context. Its cognate antigen is unknown. This sample was taken from a study of CD8 T cells in Susac syndrome. Study observations and caveats: The study's TCR sequencing and HLA analysis covered a relatively small number of individuals, and the study acknowledged this.

Germline CDR1 PRHDT, CDR2 FYEKMQ (reference sequence). V dropped 6 bases and J dropped 7 bases, with 13 bases sitting between them. This CDR3 has 12 residues. cDNA came from about 0.51 to 1 ug RNA primed by random hexamers. In TCRdb, the immunoSEQ multiplex PCR reads were re-called with MiXCR into one record per CDR3 protein. The sample carries fewer than 150,000 distinct CDR3 sequences, about 93% recorded once. Sequencing of TCR beta was performed on blood CD8+ and CD4+ T cells. Matched for age and sex, the controls were healthy donors. The origin of this receptor is a human donor in good health. The rearrangement links TRBV13 to TRBJ2-7; possible D gene TRBD2, 5 bases. Sequenced material: CD8+ T cells from PBMCs. CDR3 in amino acids: CASRNSRGEQYF. For the CDR3, the DNA is TGTGCCAGCAGGAACAGTCGAGGGGAGCAGTACTTC.